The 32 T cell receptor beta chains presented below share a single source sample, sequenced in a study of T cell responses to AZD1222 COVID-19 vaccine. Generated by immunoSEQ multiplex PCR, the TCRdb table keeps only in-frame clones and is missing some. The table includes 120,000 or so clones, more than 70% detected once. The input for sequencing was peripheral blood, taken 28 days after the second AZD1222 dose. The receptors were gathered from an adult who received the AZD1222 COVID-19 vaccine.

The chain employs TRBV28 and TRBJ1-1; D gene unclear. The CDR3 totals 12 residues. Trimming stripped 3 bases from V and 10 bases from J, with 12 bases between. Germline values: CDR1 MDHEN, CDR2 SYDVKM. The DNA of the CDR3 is TGTGCCAGCAGTTTTTGGACCGAAGGAGCTTTCTTT. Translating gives CASSFWTEGAFF.

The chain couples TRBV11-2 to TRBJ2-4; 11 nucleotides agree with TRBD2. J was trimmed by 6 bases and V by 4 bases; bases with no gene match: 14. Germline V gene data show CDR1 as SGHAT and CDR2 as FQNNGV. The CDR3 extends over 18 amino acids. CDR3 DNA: TGTGCCAGCAGCTCGCCCTTTAGCGGGGGGGCGGGCGGAAACATTCAGTACTTC. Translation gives CASSSPFSGGAGGNIQYF.

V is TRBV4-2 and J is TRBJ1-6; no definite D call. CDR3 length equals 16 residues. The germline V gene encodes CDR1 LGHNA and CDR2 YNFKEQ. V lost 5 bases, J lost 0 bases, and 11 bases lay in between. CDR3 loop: CASSIQPHSYNSPLHF. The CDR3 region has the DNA TGTGCCAGCAGCATACAGCCGCACTCCTATAATTCACCCCTCCACTTT.

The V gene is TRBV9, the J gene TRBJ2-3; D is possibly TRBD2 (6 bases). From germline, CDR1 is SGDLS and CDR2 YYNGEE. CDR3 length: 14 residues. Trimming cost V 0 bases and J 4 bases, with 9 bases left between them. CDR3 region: CASSVDGTSDTQYF. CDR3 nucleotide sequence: TGTGCCAGCAGCGTAGACGGGACTTCAGATACGCAGTATTTT.

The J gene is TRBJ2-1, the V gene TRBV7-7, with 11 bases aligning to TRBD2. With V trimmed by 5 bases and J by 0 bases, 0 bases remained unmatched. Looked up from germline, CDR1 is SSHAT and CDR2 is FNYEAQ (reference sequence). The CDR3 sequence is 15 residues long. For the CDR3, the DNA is TGTGCCAGCAGCACTAGCGGGAGCTCCTACAATGAGCAGTTCTTC. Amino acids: CASSTSGSSYNEQFF.

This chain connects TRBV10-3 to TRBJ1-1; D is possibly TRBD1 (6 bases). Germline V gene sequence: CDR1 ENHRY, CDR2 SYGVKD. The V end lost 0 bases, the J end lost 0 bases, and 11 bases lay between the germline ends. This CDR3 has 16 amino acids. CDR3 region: CAISESGGLMNTEAFF. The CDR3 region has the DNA TGTGCCATCAGTGAGTCAGGGGGACTCATGAACACTGAAGCTTTCTTT.

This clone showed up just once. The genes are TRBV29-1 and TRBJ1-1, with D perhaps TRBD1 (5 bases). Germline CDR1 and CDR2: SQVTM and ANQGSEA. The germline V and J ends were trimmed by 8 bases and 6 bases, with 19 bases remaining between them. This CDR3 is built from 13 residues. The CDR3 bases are TGCAGCCCCCGCGCGCGGGGCCACCCTGAAGCTTTCTTT. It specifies CSPRARGHPEAFF.

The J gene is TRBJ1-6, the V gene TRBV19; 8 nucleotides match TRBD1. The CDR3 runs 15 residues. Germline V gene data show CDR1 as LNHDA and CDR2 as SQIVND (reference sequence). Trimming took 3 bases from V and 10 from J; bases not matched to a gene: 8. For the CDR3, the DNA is TGTGCCAGTAGTATTCGGACAGGGCGGGAATCACCCCTCCACTTT. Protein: CASSIRTGRESPLHF.

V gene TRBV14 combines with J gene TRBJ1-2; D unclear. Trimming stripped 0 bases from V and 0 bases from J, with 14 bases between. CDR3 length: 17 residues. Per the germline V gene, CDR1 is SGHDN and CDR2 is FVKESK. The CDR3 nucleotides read TGTGCCAGCAGCCAAGATTCGATGAAGGGTGCTAACTATGGCTACACCTTC. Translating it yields CASSQDSMKGANYGYTF.

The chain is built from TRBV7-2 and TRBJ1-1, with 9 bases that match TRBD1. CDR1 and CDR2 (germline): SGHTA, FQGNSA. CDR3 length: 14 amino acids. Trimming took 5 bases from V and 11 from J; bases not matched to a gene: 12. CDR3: CASSPRQGGVFAFF. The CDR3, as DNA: TGTGCCAGCAGCCCGAGACAGGGGGGCGTGTTTGCTTTCTTT.

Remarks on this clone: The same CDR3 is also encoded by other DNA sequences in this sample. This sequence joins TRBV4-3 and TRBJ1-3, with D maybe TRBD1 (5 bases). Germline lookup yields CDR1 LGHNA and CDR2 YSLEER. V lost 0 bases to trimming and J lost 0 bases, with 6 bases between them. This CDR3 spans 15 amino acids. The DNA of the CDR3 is TGCGCCAGCAGCCAAGATGGGGGCTCTGGAAACACCATATATTTT. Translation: CASSQDGGSGNTIYF.

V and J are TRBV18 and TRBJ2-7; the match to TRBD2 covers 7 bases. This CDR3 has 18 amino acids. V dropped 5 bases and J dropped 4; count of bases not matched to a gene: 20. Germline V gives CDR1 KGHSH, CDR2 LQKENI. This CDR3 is CASSSTGTNRIGGYEQYF. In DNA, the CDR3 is TGTGCCAGCTCATCAACCGGGACTAATCGAATTGGCGGTTACGAGCAGTACTTC.

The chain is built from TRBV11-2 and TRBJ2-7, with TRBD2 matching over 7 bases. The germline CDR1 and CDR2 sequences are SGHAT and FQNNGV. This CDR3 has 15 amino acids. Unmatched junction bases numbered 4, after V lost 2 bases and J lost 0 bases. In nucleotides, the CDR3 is TGTGCCAGCAGCTTATTGCGGGGGTTCTCCTACGAGCAGTACTTC. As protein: CASSLLRGFSYEQYF.

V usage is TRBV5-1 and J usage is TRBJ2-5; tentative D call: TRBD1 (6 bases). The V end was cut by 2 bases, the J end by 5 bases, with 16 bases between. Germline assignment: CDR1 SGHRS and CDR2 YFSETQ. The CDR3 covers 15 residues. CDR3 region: CASSLRQQGGETQYF. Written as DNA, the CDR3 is TGCGCCAGCAGCTTAAGACAACAGGGTGGGGAGACCCAGTACTTC.

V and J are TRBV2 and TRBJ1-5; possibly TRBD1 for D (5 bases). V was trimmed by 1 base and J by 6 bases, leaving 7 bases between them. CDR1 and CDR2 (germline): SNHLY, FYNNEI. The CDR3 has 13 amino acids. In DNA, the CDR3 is TGTGCCAGCAGTGAAGGGGGCCGTCAGCCCCAGCATTTT. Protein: CASSEGGRQPQHF. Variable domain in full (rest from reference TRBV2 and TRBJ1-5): EPEVTQTPSHQVTQMGQEVILRCVPISNHLYFYWYRQILGQKVEFLVSFYNNEISEKSEIFDDQFSVERPDGSNFTLKIRSTKLEDSAMYFCASSEGGRQPQHFGDGTRLSIL.

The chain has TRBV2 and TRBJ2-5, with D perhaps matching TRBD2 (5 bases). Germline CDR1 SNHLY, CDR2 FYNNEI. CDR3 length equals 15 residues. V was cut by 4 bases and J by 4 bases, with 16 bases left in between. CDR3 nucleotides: TGTGCCAGCAGTGGTTATTCTATCGAGGGAGAGACCCAGTACTTC. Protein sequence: CASSGYSIEGETQYF.

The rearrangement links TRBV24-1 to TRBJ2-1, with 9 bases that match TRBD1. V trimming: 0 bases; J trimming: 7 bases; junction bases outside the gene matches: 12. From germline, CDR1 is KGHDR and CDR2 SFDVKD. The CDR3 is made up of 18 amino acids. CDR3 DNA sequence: TGTGCCACCAGTGATTTGCGGGCTATGACAGGGGGGTTGAATGAGCAGTTCTTC. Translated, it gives CATSDLRAMTGGLNEQFF.

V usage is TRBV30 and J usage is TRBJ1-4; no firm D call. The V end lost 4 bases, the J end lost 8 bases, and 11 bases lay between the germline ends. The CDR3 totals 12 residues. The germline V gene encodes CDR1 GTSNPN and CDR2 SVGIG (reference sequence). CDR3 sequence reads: CAWTPEDEKLFF. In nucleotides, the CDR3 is TGTGCCTGGACCCCTGAGGACGAAAAACTGTTTTTT.

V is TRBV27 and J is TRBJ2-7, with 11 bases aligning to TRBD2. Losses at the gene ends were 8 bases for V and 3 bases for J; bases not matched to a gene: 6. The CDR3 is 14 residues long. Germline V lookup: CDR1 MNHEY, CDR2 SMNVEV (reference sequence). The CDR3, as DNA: TGTGCCAGCCAGATAGCGGGGGGGATCTACGAGCAGTACTTC. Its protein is CASQIAGGIYEQYF.

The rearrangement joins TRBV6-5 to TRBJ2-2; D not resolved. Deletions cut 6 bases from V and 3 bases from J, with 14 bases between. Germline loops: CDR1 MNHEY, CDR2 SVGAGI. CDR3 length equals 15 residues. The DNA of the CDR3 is TGTGCCAGCAGCTCAGGTCGCTCCGACACCGGGGAGCTGTTTTTT. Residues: CASSSGRSDTGELFF.

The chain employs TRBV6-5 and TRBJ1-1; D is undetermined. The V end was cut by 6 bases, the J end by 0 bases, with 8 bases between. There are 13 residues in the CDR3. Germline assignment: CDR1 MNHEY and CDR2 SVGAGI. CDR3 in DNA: TGTGCCAGCAGGGGGATAGTGAACACTGAAGCTTTCTTT. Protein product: CASRGIVNTEAFF.

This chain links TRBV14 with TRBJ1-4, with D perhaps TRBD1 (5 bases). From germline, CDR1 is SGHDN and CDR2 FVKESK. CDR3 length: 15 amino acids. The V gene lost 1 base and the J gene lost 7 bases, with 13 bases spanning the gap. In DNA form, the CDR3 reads TGTGCCAGCAGCCAAGGACAGTCCTTCCGTGAAAAACTGTTTTTT. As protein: CASSQGQSFREKLFF.

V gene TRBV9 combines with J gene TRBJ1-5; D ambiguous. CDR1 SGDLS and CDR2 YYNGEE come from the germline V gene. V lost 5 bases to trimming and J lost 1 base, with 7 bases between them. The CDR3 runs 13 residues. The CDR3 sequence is CASRGRSNQPQHF. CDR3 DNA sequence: TGTGCCAGCAGGGGGAGGAGCAATCAGCCCCAGCATTTT. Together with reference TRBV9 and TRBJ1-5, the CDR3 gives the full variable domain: DSGVTQTPKHLITATGQRVTLRCSPRSGDLSVYWYQQSLDQGLQFLIQYYNGEERAKGNILERFSAQQFPDLHSELNLSSLELGDSALYFCASRGRSNQPQHFGDGTRLSIL.

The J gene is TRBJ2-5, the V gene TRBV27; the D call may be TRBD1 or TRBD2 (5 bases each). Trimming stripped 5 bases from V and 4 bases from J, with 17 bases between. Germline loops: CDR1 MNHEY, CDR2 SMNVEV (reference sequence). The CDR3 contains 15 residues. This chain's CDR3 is CASSPLDVGRETQYF. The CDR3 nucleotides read TGTGCCAGCAGTCCCCTGGATGTGGGACGAGAGACCCAGTACTTC.

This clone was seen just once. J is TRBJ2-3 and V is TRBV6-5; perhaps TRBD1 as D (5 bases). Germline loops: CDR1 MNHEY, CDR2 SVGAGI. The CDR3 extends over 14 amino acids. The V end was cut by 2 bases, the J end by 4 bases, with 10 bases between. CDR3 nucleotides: TGTGCCAGCAGTTACGGGCAGGGTGCAGATACGCAGTATTTT. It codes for CASSYGQGADTQYF.

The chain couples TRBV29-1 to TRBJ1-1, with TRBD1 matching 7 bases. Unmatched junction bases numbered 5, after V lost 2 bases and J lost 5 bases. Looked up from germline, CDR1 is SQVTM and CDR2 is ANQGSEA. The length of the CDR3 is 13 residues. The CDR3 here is CSVERQGETEAFF. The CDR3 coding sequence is TGCAGCGTTGAAAGGCAGGGGGAAACTGAAGCTTTCTTT.

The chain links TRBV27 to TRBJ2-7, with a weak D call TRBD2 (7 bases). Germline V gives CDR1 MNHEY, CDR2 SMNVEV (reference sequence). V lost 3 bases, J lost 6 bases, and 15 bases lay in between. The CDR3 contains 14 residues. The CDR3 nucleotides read TGTGCCAGCAGTTTGTACAGGGACTACCGCGAGCAGTACTTC. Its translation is CASSLYRDYREQYF.

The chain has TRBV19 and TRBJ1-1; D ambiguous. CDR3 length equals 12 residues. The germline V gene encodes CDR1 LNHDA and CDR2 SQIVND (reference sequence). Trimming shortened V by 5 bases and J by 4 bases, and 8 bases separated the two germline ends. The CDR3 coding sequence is TGTGCCAGTAGTTATACCATCACTGAAGCTTTCTTT. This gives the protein CASSYTITEAFF.

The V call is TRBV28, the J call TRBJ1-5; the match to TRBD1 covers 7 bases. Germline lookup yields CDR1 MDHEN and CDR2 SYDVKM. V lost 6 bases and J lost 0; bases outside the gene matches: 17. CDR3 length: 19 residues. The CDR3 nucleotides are TGTGCCAGCAGACAAGAGGAGGGGGACAGCCATTATAGCAATCAGCCCCAGCATTTT. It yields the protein CASRQEEGDSHYSNQPQHF.

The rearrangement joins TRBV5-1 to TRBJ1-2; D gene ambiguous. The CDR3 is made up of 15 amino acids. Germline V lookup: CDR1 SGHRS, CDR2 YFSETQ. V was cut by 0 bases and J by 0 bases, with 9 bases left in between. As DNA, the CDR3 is TGCGCCAGCAGCTTGGGCCCAGGAGCTAACTATGGCTACACCTTC. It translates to CASSLGPGANYGYTF. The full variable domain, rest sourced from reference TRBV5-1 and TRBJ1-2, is KAGVTQTPRYLIKTRGQQVTLSCSPISGHRSVSWYQQTPGQGLQFLFEYFSETQRNKGNFPGRFSGRQFSNSRSEMNVSTLELGDSALYLCASSLGPGANYGYTFGSGTRLTVV.

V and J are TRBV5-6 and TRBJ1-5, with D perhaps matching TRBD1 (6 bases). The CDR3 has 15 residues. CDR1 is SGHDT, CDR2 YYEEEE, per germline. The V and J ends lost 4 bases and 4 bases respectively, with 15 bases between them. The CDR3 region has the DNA TGTGCCAGCAGCCCACAGGGAGGGACAAATCAGCCCCAGCATTTT. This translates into CASSPQGGTNQPQHF.

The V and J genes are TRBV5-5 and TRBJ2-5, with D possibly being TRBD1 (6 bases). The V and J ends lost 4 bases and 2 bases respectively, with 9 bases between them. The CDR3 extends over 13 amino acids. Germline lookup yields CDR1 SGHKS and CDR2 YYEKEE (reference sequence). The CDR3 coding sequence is TGTGCCAGCAGCGTCAGGGGTCAAGAGACCCAGTACTTC. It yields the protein CASSVRGQETQYF.